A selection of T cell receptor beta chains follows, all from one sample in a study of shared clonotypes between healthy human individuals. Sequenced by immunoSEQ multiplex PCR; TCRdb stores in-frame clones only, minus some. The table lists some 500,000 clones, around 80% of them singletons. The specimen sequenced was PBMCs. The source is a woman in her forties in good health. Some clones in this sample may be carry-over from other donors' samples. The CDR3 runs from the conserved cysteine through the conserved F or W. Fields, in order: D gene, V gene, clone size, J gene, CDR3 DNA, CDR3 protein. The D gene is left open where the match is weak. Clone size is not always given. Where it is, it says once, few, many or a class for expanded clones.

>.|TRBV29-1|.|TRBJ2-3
TGCAGCTTGGGACTTGGGGCAGATACGCAGTATTTT
CSLGLGADTQYF
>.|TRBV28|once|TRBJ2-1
TGTGCCAGCAGTCCACTAGACTCCTACAATGAGCAGTTCTTC
CASSPLDSYNEQFF
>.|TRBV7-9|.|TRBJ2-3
TGTGCCAGCAGCTCTAAAAACTACCCCGACACAGATACGCAGTATTTT
CASSSKNYPDTDTQYF
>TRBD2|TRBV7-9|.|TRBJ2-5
TGTGCCAGCAGCTTTGGCGGGAGAAGTGAGACCCAGTACTTC
CASSFGGRSETQYF
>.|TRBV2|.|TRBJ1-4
TGTGCCAGCAGTGAAGGGCAGGCTAATGAAAAACTGTTTTTT
CASSEGQANEKLFF
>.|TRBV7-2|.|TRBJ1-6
TGTGCCAGCAGCTTAGAGTGGAGCTATAATTCACCCCTCCACTTT
CASSLEWSYNSPLHF
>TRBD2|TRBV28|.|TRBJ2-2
TGTGCCAGCAGTTCCGGGACTAGCGGGAGATATGGCGGGGAGCTGTTTTTT
CASSSGTSGRYGGELFF
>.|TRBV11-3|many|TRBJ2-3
TGTGCCAGCAGCCCGCGGCCCGATAGCGCCTCGCAGTATTTT
CASSPRPDSASQYF
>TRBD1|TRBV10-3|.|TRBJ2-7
TGTGCCATCAGTGAGAGAGGAGGACAGGGAACCTACGAGCAGTACTTC
CAISERGGQGTYEQYF
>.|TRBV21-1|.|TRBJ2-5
TGTGCCAGGCCGATAGTCGGACGGGAGACCCAGTACTTC
CARPIVGRETQYF
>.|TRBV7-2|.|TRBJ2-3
TGTGCCAGCAGCTTAGTTAGTTCTGATACAGATACGCAGTATTTT
CASSLVSSDTDTQYF
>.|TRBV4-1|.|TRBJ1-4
TGCGCCAGCAGGCCCAGGGGTGGTTATGAAAAACTGTTTTTT
CASRPRGGYEKLFF
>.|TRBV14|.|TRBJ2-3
TGTGCCAGCAGCCAAAGGGTGAACTACCTTACAGATACGCAGTATTTT
CASSQRVNYLTDTQYF
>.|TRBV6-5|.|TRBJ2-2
TGTGCCAGCATCGGGGACACCGGGGAGCTGTTTTTT
CASIGDTGELFF
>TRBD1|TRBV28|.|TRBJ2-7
TGTGCCAGCAGTTCCCGGCGACAGGGGAGGAACGAGCAGTACTTC
CASSSRRQGRNEQYF
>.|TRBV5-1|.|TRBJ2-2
TGCGCCAGCAGCTTTGCGGGACAAAACACCGGGGAGCTGTTTTTT
CASSFAGQNTGELFF
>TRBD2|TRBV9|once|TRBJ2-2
TGTGCCAGCAGCCCCTGGACTAGCGTTAACACCGGGGAGCTGTTTTTT
CASSPWTSVNTGELFF
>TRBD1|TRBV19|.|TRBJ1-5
TGTGCCAGTAGGGACAGGTCCAATCAGCCCCAGCATTTT
CASRDRSNQPQHF
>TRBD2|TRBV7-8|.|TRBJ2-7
TGTGCCAGCAGCCGCGGGAGGGCCTCCTACGAGCAGTACTTC
CASSRGRASYEQYF
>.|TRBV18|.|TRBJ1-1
TGTGCCAGCTCACCCGAGGGTGAAGCTTTCTTT
CASSPEGEAFF
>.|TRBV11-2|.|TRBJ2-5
TGTGCCAGCAGCTTAAATCCACAGGGAGCGGAGACCCAGTACTTC
CASSLNPQGAETQYF
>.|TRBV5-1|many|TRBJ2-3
TGCGCCAGCAGCTTGGTGGCAGTCACAGATACGCAGTATTTT
CASSLVAVTDTQYF
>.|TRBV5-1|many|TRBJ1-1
TGCGCCAGCAGCTTGGGCGGAATGAACACTGAAGCTTTCTTT
CASSLGGMNTEAFF
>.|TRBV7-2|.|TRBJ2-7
TGTGCCAGCACCAAACGACTAGATGGATACGAGCAGTACTTC
CASTKRLDGYEQYF
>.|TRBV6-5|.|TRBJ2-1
TGTGCCAGCAGTAGAGGACTACAACCCTACAATGAGCAGTTCTTC
CASSRGLQPYNEQFF
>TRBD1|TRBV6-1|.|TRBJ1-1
TGTGCCAGCAGTCCTGGACAGGGCGCTGAAGCTTTCTTT
CASSPGQGAEAFF
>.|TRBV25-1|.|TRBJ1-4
TGTGCCAGCAGTGAATCTAGGGGGGGTAATGAAAAACTGTTTTTT
CASSESRGGNEKLFF
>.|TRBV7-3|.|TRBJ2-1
TGTGCCAGCAGCCCATTAGCGGAGGGGGGTGAGCAGTTCTTC
CASSPLAEGGEQFF
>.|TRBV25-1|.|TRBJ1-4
TGTGCCACCTCCCCCGGAATAGGACGGATCAATGAAAAACTGTTTTTT
CATSPGIGRINEKLFF
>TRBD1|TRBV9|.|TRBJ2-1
TGTGCCAGCAGCAATACCGGGACAGGGTGGAATGAGCAGTTCTTC
CASSNTGTGWNEQFF